This T cell receptor (beta chain) derives from a study of OX40 agonist ivuxolimab in advanced cancers. Turning to the study itself: Given to patients was ivuxolimab, an agonistic anti-OX40 (CD134) antibody. The study gave patients intravenous ivuxolimab at 0.01 to 10 mg/kg every 2 weeks. Dose-escalation cases comprised hepatocellular carcinoma, melanoma, renal cell or head and neck cancer.

Sequenced by immunoSEQ multiplex PCR; TCRdb stores in-frame clones only, minus some. Here the sample spans 44,000 or so clones, approximately 79% being singletons. The CDR3 is made up of 13 amino acids. Germline V gene data show CDR1 as LNHDA and CDR2 as SQIVND (reference sequence). V gave up 5 bases and J gave up 5 bases; unmatched junction bases: 4. The sequenced sample was CD4+ or CD8+ T cells sorted from blood, obtained in a trial of the OX40 agonist ivuxolimab. The source of this sequence is an adult with an advanced solid tumor such as melanoma, head and neck, liver or kidney cancer. V and J are TRBV19 and TRBJ1-1, with 8 bases aligning to TRBD1. The CDR3 loop reads CASSVDRATEAFF. The CDR3 DNA sequence: TGTGCCAGTAGTGTGGACAGGGCTACTGAAGCTTTCTTT.